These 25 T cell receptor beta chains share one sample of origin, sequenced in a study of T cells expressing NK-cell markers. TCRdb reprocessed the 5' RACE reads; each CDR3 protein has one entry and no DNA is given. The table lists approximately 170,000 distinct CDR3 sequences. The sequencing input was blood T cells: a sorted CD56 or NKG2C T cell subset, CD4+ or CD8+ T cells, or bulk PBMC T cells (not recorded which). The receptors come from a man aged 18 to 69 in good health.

CDR3 sequence reads: CASSSSYVDTQYF. The rearrangement joins TRBV12-3 or TRBV12-4 to TRBJ2-3; the D call from TCRdb, TRBD2, cannot be confirmed without DNA. This CDR3 has 13 amino acids.

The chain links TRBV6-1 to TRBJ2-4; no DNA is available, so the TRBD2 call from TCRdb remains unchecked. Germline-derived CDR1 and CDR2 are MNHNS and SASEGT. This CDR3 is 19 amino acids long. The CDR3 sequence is CASSEEIQELVSAKNIQYF.

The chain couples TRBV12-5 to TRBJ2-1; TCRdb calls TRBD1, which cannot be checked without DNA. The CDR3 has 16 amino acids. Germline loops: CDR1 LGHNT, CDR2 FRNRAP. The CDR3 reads CASGLIGGLGYNEQFF.

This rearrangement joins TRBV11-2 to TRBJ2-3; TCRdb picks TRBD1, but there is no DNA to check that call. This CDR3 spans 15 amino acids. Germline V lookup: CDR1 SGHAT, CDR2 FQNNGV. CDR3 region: CASSPPGASTDTQYF.

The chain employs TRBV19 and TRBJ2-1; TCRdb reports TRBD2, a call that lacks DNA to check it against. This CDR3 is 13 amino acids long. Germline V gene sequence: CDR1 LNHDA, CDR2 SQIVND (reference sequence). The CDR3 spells CASTGTPGGEQFF. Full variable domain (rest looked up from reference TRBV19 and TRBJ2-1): DGGITQSPKYLFRKEGQNVTLSCEQNLNHDAMYWYRQDPGQGLRLIYYSQIVNDFQKGDIAEGYSVSREKKESFPLTVTSAQKNPTAFYLCASTGTPGGEQFFGPGTRLTVL.

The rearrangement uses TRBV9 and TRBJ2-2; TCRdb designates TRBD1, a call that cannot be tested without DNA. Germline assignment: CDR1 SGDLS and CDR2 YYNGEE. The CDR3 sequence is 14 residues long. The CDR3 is CASTTGGSTGELFF.

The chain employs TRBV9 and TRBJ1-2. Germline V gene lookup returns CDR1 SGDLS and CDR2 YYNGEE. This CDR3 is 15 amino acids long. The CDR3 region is CASSVVPGPDYGYTF.

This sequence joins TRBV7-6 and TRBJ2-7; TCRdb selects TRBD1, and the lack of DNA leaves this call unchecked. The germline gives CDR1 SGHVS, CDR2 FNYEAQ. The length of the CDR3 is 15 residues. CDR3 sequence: CASSASRDRPYEQYF.

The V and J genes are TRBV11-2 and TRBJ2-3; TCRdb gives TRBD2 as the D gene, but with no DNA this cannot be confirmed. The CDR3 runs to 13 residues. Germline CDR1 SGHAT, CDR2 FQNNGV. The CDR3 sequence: CASSSSGGYTQYF. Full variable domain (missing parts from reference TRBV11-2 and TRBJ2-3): EAGVAQSPRYKIIEKRQSVAFWCNPISGHATLYWYQQILGQGPKLLIQFQNNGVVDDSQLPKDRFSAERLKGVDSTLKIQPAKLEDSAVYLCASSSSGGYTQYFGPGTRLTVL.

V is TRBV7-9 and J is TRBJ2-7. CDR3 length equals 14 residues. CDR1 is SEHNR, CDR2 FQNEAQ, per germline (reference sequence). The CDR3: CASSLAPASYEQYF.

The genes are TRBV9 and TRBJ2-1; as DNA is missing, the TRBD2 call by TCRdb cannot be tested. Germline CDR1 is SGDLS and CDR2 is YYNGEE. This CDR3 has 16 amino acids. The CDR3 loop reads CASSAWGSGGVHEQFF.

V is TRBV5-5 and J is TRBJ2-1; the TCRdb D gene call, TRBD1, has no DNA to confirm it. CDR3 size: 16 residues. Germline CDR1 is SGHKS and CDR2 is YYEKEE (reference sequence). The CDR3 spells CASSERAGYPYNEQFF.

The CDR3 is CASATDSLYGYTF. V is TRBV12-3 or TRBV12-4 and J is TRBJ1-2; as DNA is missing, the TRBD1 call by TCRdb cannot be tested. CDR3 length: 13 amino acids.

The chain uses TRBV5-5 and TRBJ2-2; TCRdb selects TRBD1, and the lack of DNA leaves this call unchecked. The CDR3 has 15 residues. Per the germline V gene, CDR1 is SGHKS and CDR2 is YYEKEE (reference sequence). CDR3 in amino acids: CASSWPDTNTGELFF. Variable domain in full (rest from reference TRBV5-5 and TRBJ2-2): DAGVTQSPTHLIKTRGQQVTLRCSPISGHKSVSWYQQVLGQGPQFIFQYYEKEERGRGNFPDRFSARQFPNYSSELNVNALLLGDSALYLCASSWPDTNTGELFFGEGSRLTVL.

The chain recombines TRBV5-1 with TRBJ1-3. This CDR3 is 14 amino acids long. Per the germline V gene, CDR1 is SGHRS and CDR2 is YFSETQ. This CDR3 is CASSLGVPGNTIYF.

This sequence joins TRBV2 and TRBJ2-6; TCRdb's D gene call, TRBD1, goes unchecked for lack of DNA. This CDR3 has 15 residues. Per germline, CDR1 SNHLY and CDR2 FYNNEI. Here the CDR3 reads CASTRGINGANVLTF.

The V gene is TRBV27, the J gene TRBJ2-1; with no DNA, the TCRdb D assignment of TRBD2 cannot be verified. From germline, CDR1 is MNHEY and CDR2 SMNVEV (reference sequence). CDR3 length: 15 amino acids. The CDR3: CASSLLAGLYNEQFF.

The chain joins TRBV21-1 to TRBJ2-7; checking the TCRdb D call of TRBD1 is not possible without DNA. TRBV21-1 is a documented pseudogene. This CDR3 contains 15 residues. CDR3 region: CASSHPGQGIYEQYF.

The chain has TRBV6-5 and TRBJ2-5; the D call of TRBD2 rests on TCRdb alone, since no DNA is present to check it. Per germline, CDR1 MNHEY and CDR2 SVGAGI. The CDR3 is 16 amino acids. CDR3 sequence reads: CASSYGTYGPQETQYF.

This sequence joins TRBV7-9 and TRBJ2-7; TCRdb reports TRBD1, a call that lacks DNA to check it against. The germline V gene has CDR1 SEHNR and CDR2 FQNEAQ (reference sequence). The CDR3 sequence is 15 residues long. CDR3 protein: CASSRTGVWSYEQYF.

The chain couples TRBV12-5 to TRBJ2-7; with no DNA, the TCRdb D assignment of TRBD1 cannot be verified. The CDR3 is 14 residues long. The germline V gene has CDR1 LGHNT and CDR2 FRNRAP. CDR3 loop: CASGSGQGSYEQYF.

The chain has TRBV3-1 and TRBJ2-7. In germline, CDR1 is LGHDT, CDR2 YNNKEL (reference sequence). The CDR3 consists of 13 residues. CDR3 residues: CASSHGVGYEQYF.

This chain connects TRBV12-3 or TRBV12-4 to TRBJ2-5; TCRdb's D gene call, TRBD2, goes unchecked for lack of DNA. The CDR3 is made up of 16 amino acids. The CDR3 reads CASSLSSGGARETQYF.

This CDR3 is CASSPGVLAPLHF. The genes are TRBV11-2 and TRBJ1-6; the TRBD1 assignment by TCRdb is unverifiable without DNA. This CDR3 has 13 amino acids. Germline V lookup: CDR1 SGHAT, CDR2 FQNNGV.

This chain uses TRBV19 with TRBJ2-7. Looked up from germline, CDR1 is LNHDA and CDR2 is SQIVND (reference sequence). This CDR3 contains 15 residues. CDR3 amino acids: CASSMVWTSSYEQYF.